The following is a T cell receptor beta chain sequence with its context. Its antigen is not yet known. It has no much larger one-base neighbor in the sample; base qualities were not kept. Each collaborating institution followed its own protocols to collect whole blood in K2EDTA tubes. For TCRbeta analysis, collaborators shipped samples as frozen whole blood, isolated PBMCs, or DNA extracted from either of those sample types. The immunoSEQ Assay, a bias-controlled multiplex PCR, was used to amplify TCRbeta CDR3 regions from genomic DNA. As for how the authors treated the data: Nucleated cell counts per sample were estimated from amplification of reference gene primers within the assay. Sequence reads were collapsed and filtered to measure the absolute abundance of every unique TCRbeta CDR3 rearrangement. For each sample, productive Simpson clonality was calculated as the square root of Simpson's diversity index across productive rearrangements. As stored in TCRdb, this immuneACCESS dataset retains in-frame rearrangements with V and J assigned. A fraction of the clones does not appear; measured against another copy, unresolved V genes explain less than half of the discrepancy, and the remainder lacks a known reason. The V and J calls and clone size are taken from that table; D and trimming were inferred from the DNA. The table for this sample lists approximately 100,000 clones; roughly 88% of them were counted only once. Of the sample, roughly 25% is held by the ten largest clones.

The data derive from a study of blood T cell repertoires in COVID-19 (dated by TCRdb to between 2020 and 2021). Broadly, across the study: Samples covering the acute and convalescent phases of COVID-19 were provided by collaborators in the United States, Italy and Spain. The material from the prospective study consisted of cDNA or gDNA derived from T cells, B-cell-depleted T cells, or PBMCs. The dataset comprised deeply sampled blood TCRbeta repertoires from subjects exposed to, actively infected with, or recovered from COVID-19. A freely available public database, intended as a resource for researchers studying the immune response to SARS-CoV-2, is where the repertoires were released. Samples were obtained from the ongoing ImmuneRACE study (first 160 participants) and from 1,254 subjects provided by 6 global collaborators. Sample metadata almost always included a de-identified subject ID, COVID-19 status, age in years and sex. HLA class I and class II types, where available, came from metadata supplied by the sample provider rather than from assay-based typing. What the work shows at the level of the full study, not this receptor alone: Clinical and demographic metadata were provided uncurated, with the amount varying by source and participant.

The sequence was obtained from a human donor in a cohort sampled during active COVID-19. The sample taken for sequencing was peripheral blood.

The CDR3 protein sequence reads: CASSQSASGGREQYF. In nucleotide form, the sequence is TGTGCCAGCAGCCAATCGGCTAGCGGGGGTCGAGAGCAGTACTTC. Recombination connected TRBV3-1 (or the pseudogene TRBV3-2) to TRBJ2-7; TRBD2 agrees with 10 junctional bases. The CDR3 goes from the cysteine to the phenylalanine over 15 residues. The CDR3 DNA has 45 bases and is translated from base 1. According to the germline V gene (reference sequence), CDR1 reads LGHDT and CDR2 reads YNNKEL. From V the trimming removes 2 bases and from J it removes 7 bases, while the gene matches leave 8 bases of the junction unaccounted for.